Following are 3 T cell receptor beta chains from one sample sequenced in a study of T-cell reconstitution after alpha-beta-depleted transplantation in children. Preparation of the TCRbeta library involved a method that used unique molecular identifiers. Via MiXCR, TCRdb re-called the PCR reads, giving one row per CDR3 protein. The sample lists hundreds of thousands of distinct CDR3 sequences, approximately 10% occurring once. The sequenced sample was PBMCs, obtained before TCRalphabeta/CD19-depleted stem cell transplant. Receptor source: a child less than two years old with acute myeloid leukemia, due to receive a stem cell transplant.

This clonotype has only a few counts. The chain employs TRBV24-1 and TRBJ2-6; weak D call: TRBD1 (6 bases). Germline V lookup: CDR1 KGHDR, CDR2 SFDVKD. The CDR3 extends over 16 amino acids. V was cut by 4 bases and J by 2 bases, with 11 bases left in between. The chain's CDR3 is CATSESTGTGANVLTF. The CDR3 DNA is TGTGCCACCAGTGAATCAACAGGGACTGGGGCCAACGTCCTGACTTTC.

The chain employs TRBV19 and TRBJ2-7, with D perhaps matching TRBD1 or TRBD2 (5 bases each). Germline CDR1 and CDR2: LNHDA and SQIVND (reference sequence). This CDR3 has 14 residues. The V and J ends lost 3 bases and 4 bases respectively, with 13 bases between them. For the CDR3, the DNA is TGTGCCAGTAGTATGGGACGCCGGGTGTACGAGCAGTACTTC. It is translated as CASSMGRRVYEQYF.

In this sample, this clonotype turned up many times. The chain joins TRBV10-3 to TRBJ2-5, with D perhaps matching TRBD2 (5 bases). The length of the CDR3 is 12 residues. V was trimmed by 3 bases and J by 5 bases, leaving 7 bases between them. Per germline, CDR1 ENHRY and CDR2 SYGVKD. Written as DNA, the CDR3 is TGTGCCATCAGTGACGGCGGGGAGACCCAGTACTTC. This codes for CAISDGGETQYF.